These 22 T cell receptor beta chains originate from one sample sequenced in a study of CD8 T cells in Susac syndrome. The authors reverse transcribed roughly 0.5 to 1 ug RNA with random hexamers. TCRdb reprocessed the immunoSEQ multiplex PCR reads via MiXCR and lists one record per CDR3 protein. This table holds some 150,000 distinct CDR3 sequences, about 95% found once. Sequenced: CD8+ T cells from PBMCs. The receptor source for this set is a human donor with multiple sclerosis.

This chain joins TRBV4-1 and TRBJ2-7, with no clear D. Deletions cut 0 bases from V and 5 bases from J, with 8 bases between. CDR1 MGHRA and CDR2 YSYEKL come from the germline V gene. The CDR3 extends over 13 amino acids. In DNA form, the CDR3 reads TGCGCCAGCAGCCAAGACAAAGAAGACGAGCAGTACTTC. Translation: CASSQDKEDEQYF.

The CDR3 DNA sequence: TGTGCCAGCAGTTCCTTGGGAGGTGAGCAGTTCTTC. The encoded protein is CASSSLGGEQFF. The chain has TRBV27 and TRBJ2-1, with D perhaps TRBD2 (6 bases). Per germline, CDR1 MNHEY and CDR2 SMNVEV (reference sequence). The CDR3 runs to 12 residues. V dropped 4 bases and J dropped 9 bases, with 10 bases sitting between them.

The chain couples TRBV12-3 or TRBV12-4 to TRBJ2-1; unclear D gene. The CDR3 runs 13 residues. V lost 8 bases to trimming and J lost 0 bases, with 8 bases between them. The CDR3 reads CASGLYSYNEQFF. As DNA, the CDR3 is TGTGCCAGCGGCTTATACTCCTACAATGAGCAGTTCTTC.

V and J are TRBV30 and TRBJ2-5; D possibly uses TRBD1 or TRBD2 (6 bases each). The V end lost 0 bases, the J end lost 5 bases, and 10 bases lay between the germline ends. The V gene's germline CDR1 is GTSNPN and CDR2 SVGIG (reference sequence). The CDR3 length is 13 residues. In nucleotides, the CDR3 is TGTGCCTGGAGTGTCTGGAGGGGGGAGACCCAGTACTTC. This gives the protein CAWSVWRGETQYF.

This clonotype is a singleton in its sample. V and J are TRBV15 and TRBJ1-1, with 7 positions matching TRBD1. Trimming cost V 5 bases and J 2 bases; bases outside gene matches: 8. Germline loops: CDR1 LNHNV, CDR2 YYDKDF (reference sequence). The CDR3 length is 15 residues. In DNA form, the CDR3 reads TGTGCCACCAGCGGAAACCAGGGGGTAAACACTGAAGCTTTCTTT. Translated: CATSGNQGVNTEAFF. Using reference TRBV15 and TRBJ1-1 for the parts outside the CDR3, the full variable domain is DAMVIQNPRYQVTQFGKPVTLSCSQTLNHNVMYWYQQKSSQAPKLLFHYYDKDFNNEADTPDNFQSRRPNTSFCFLDIRSPGLGDTAMYLCATSGNQGVNTEAFFGQGTRLTVV.

The chain employs TRBV29-1 and TRBJ1-2; possibly TRBD1 for D (5 bases). The germline V gene encodes CDR1 SQVTM and CDR2 ANQGSEA. The V gene lost 7 bases and the J gene lost 5 bases, with 17 bases spanning the gap. The CDR3 is made up of 13 amino acids. CDR3 in amino acids: CSADPGRSYGYTF. CDR3 sequence (DNA): TGCAGCGCTGACCCGGGGCGTTCATATGGCTACACCTTC.

In this sample, this clonotype turned up once. The J gene is TRBJ2-6, the V gene TRBV5-6, with D possibly TRBD1 on 6 matching bases. V was shortened by 4 bases and J by 1 base, with 9 bases between the two germline ends. Germline CDR1 SGHDT, CDR2 YYEEEE. This CDR3 comprises 15 residues. The CDR3 loop reads CASSGGRSGANVLTF. The CDR3 bases are TGTGCCAGCAGCGGGGGCAGATCTGGGGCCAACGTCCTGACTTTC.

V gene TRBV15 combines with J gene TRBJ1-2; 8 bases agree with TRBD1. Germline V gene lookup returns CDR1 LNHNV and CDR2 YYDKDF (reference sequence). The CDR3 has 15 residues. V gave up 5 bases and J gave up 4 bases; unmatched junction bases: 9. DNA of the CDR3: TGTGCCACCAGCGGCGGACAGGGCGCAGTCTATGGCTACACCTTC. Its protein product is CATSGGQGAVYGYTF.

This chain connects TRBV6-5 to TRBJ1-2, with 7 nucleotides matching TRBD1. Unmatched junction bases numbered 8, after V lost 6 bases and J lost 4 bases. Germline V gene data show CDR1 as MNHEY and CDR2 as SVGAGI. This CDR3 contains 14 residues. CDR3 residues: CASRPSGTAYGYTF. The CDR3, as DNA: TGTGCCAGCAGACCTTCGGGGACAGCCTATGGCTACACCTTC.

The chain employs TRBV4-1 and TRBJ2-2; D gene uncertain. Germline V gene lookup returns CDR1 MGHRA and CDR2 YSYEKL. The CDR3 extends over 14 amino acids. V was clipped by 1 base and J by 6 bases, with 9 bases between them. CDR3 in amino acids: CASSQGRGPGELFF. For the CDR3, the DNA is TGCGCCAGCAGCCAAGGACGAGGACCCGGGGAGCTGTTTTTT.

This sequence joins TRBV20-1 and TRBJ1-1, with 7 bases matching TRBD1. J was trimmed by 11 bases and V by 0 bases; bases with no gene match: 24. This CDR3 is 18 amino acids long. Germline CDR1 is DFQATT and CDR2 is SNEGSKA (reference sequence). CDR3 DNA: TGCAGTGCTAGAGATTCGACGGGACAGCCGACCGAGGTGTATCGGGCTTTCTTT. This encodes CSARDSTGQPTEVYRAFF.

The chain uses TRBV29-1 and TRBJ2-1; TRBD2 matches 13 bases. V shed 3 bases and J 9 bases; nucleotides not matched to a gene: 11. The CDR3 covers 16 residues. Germline V CDR1 and CDR2: SQVTM, ANQGSEA. For the CDR3, the DNA is TGCAGCGTTGACCAGGGAACTAGCGGGGGGGCTGCTGAGCAGTTCTTC. Its protein is CSVDQGTSGGAAEQFF.

This clonotype came up once. The chain employs TRBV20-1 and TRBJ1-5; no firm D call. V gave up 5 bases and J gave up 3 bases, with 14 bases separating them. CDR1 is DFQATT, CDR2 SNEGSKA, per germline (reference sequence). The CDR3 spans 14 residues. The CDR3 here is CSAGYRAHNQPQHF. As DNA, the CDR3 is TGCAGTGCTGGGTACAGAGCTCACAATCAGCCCCAGCATTTT.

This rearrangement joins TRBV4-1 to TRBJ2-5; the match to TRBD2 covers 7 bases. The CDR3 is 17 amino acids. Germline CDR1 reads MGHRA; CDR2 reads YSYEKL. V gave up 4 bases and J gave up 1 base; unmatched junction bases: 12. CDR3 coding DNA: TGCGCCAGCAGCCCGGGTGGTGCGGGGGTTTTCCAAGAGACCCAGTACTTC. Protein sequence: CASSPGGAGVFQETQYF.

This sequence joins TRBV11-2 and TRBJ2-6, with a tentative D call TRBD1 (5 bases). Germline V gene sequence: CDR1 SGHAT, CDR2 FQNNGV. V was shortened by 6 bases and J by 0 bases, with 9 bases between the two germline ends. The length of the CDR3 is 15 residues. This CDR3 reads CASSPQASGANVLTF. CDR3 nucleotide sequence: TGTGCCAGCAGTCCACAGGCCTCTGGGGCCAACGTCCTGACTTTC.

This clonotype was detected only a few times. The chain recombines TRBV20-1 with TRBJ2-7; D gene uncertain. Germline CDR1 and CDR2: DFQATT and SNEGSKA (reference sequence). The CDR3 has 11 amino acids. The ends were cut back, 3 bases at V and 4 bases at J, with 7 bases in the middle. CDR3 sequence: CSARDGYEQYV. CDR3 sequence (DNA): TGCAGTGCTAGGGACGGGTACGAGCAGTACGTC.

The V gene is TRBV7-9, the J gene TRBJ2-1; TRBD1 is a possible D gene (7 bases). Trimming removed 1 base at V and 7 bases at J, with 11 bases between. Germline loops: CDR1 SEHNR, CDR2 FQNEAQ (reference sequence). This CDR3 spans 14 amino acids. CDR3 coding DNA: TGTGCCAGCAGCTTAGTGGCAGGGGGGAATGAGCAGTTCTTC. This codes for CASSLVAGGNEQFF.

This chain connects TRBV7-9 to TRBJ2-1; 7 bases align to TRBD1. The J segment lost 12 bases and the V segment lost 5 bases, leaving 7 bases of the junction unmatched. This CDR3 is 12 amino acids long. From germline, CDR1 is SEHNR and CDR2 FQNEAQ (reference sequence). The CDR3 protein is CASSPDRVGQFF. The CDR3 bases are TGTGCCAGCAGCCCAGACAGGGTCGGGCAGTTCTTC.

J is TRBJ2-1 and V is TRBV2, with D perhaps given as TRBD1 or TRBD2 (5 bases each). CDR1 and CDR2 from the germline V gene are SNHLY and FYNNEI. This CDR3 comprises 13 residues. The germline V and J ends were trimmed by 8 bases and 4 bases, with 12 bases remaining between them. The CDR3: CASREEGYNEQFF. Written as DNA, the CDR3 is TGTGCCAGCCGAGAAGAGGGGTACAATGAGCAGTTCTTC.

On this clonotype: An end of the junction differs from the germline gene, which may be a read error. This chain uses TRBV7-7 with TRBJ1-3; 7 positions agree with TRBD1. CDR3 length equals 16 residues. CDR1 and CDR2 from the germline V gene are SSHAT and FNYEAQ (reference sequence). CDR3 sequence (DNA): TGTGCTAGCAGCTTATATCCCGGGACAGAAGGAAACACCATATATTTT. The encoded protein is CASSLYPGTEGNTIYF.

The chain joins TRBV30 to TRBJ1-1; possibly TRBD1 for D (6 bases). The CDR3 is made up of 17 amino acids. The V gene's germline CDR1 is GTSNPN and CDR2 SVGIG (reference sequence). The V and J ends lost 0 bases and 0 bases respectively, with 17 bases between them. The CDR3 nucleotides are TGTGCCTGGAGTGTAGCCGCCAGGGGAGACATGAACACTGAAGCTTTCTTT. This encodes CAWSVAARGDMNTEAFF.

The chain employs TRBV29-1 and TRBJ2-7; a possible D gene is TRBD2 (5 bases). Per the germline V gene, CDR1 is SQVTM and CDR2 is ANQGSEA. V was trimmed by 1 base and J by 2 bases, leaving 15 bases between them. The CDR3 has 15 amino acids. CDR3: CSVEVRGKPTYEQYF. The CDR3 region has the DNA TGCAGCGTTGAAGTCCGGGGTAAACCAACCTACGAGCAGTACTTC.